Listed below are T cell receptor beta chains from one sample, sequenced in a study of cytomegalovirus exposure and HLA in healthy donors. Only in-frame clones appear in the TCRdb table, and some are missing; sequencing was by immunoSEQ multiplex PCR. Here the sample spans 100,000 to 140,000 clones, around 76% being singletons. The sequencing input was PBMCs. The receptor source for this set is a man between 18 and 35 years old in good health and CMV-seronegative. The conserved cysteine and the conserved F or W are not part of the CDR3 here. Each record gives: V gene, J gene, CDR3 protein.

V: TRBV7-4
J: TRBJ2-7
CDR3: ASSSKTGSYEQY

V: TRBV18
J: TRBJ2-7
CDR3: ASSPNPGLARFEQY

V: TRBV7-9
J: TRBJ1-4
CDR3: ASSLRQTTNEKLF

V: TRBV10-1
J: TRBJ1-1
CDR3: ASRQGVNTEAF

V: TRBV9
J: TRBJ2-7
CDR3: ASSLSPSGSSYEQY

V: TRBV19
J: TRBJ1-2
CDR3: ASSIVGRKNGYT

V: TRBV19
J: TRBJ1-1
CDR3: ASTLGQGVHALYTEAF

V: TRBV27
J: TRBJ2-5
CDR3: ASSFGGSAGETQY

V: TRBV6-1
J: TRBJ2-7
CDR3: ASSSGQGVLHEQY

V: TRBV6-6
J: TRBJ2-3
CDR3: ASKGDRATQY

V: TRBV7-3
J: TRBJ2-5
CDR3: ASSRLHSTPETQY

V: TRBV9
J: TRBJ1-2
CDR3: ASSPWTGSESGYT

V: TRBV27
J: TRBJ2-3
CDR3: ASSFLRGSTDTQY

V: TRBV5-4
J: TRBJ2-5
CDR3: ASSPGQNQETQY

V: TRBV6-1
J: TRBJ1-2
CDR3: ATTDVVGHYT

V: TRBV19
J: TRBJ2-3
CDR3: ATGGSSTDTQY

V: TRBV15
J: TRBJ2-3
CDR3: ATQEDILGADTQY

V: TRBV4-2
J: TRBJ1-5
CDR3: ASSQGREVGVEPQH

V: TRBV19
J: TRBJ2-5
CDR3: ASSPTGETQY

V: TRBV5-4
J: TRBJ2-3
CDR3: ASSFGEDTQY

V: TRBV7-8
J: TRBJ1-1
CDR3: ASSLDAILEAF

V: TRBV13
J: TRBJ1-1
CDR3: ASSFEPTGKTPNTEAF

V: TRBV5-1
J: TRBJ2-5
CDR3: ASSPSYREWGETQY

V: TRBV19
J: TRBJ1-1
CDR3: ASSIPSSGKAF

V: TRBV27
J: TRBJ1-5
CDR3: ASSLSNGKNQPQH

V: TRBV9
J: TRBJ2-3
CDR3: ASSVAQGSEADTQY

V: TRBV7-3
J: TRBJ1-1
CDR3: ASSPTPGTGAF

V: TRBV15
J: TRBJ1-3
CDR3: ATSRRDRGHGNTIY

V: TRBV6-5
J: TRBJ1-2
CDR3: ASSDYRAGYGYT

V: TRBV10-2
J: TRBJ2-5
CDR3: ASLSFQAGGLTLGTQY

V: TRBV25-1
J: TRBJ1-4
CDR3: ASSETGLEKLF

V: TRBV5-4
J: TRBJ2-3
CDR3: ASSLDAGKGGDTQY

V: TRBV9
J: TRBJ1-3
CDR3: ASNRDGNTIY

V: TRBV19
J: TRBJ2-5
CDR3: ASSIISGYPQY

V: TRBV6-6
J: TRBJ2-7
CDR3: ASGQRKSYEQY

V: TRBV7-9
J: TRBJ1-5
CDR3: SSSLEGQPQH

V: TRBV25-1
J: TRBJ1-1
CDR3: ASSDGGFTEAF

V: TRBV29-1
J: TRBJ2-7
CDR3: SVRDSYEQY

V: TRBV5-4
J: TRBJ1-1
CDR3: ASSLRGETTEAF

V: TRBV6-6
J: TRBJ1-2
CDR3: ASSYSRQYYGYT

V: TRBV5-6
J: TRBJ2-5
CDR3: ASSLFGGRETQY

V: TRBV15
J: TRBJ2-3
CDR3: ATREPRGGGTDTQY

V: TRBV6-5
J: TRBJ1-6
CDR3: ASSYLRQGDSPLH

V: TRBV9
J: TRBJ1-1
CDR3: ASSVSSGNTEAF

V: TRBV2
J: TRBJ1-1
CDR3: ASTQGGEATEAF

V: TRBV11-2
J: TRBJ1-2
CDR3: ASSLGAGKTYGYT

V: TRBV6-1
J: TRBJ1-2
CDR3: ASTPWDRATTYT

V: TRBV5-1
J: TRBJ2-3
CDR3: ASSRTDTGTGTDTQY

V: TRBV15
J: TRBJ1-5
CDR3: ATSSPDRAKPQH

V: TRBV13
J: TRBJ1-1
CDR3: ASDTKLPGQQNTEAF

V: TRBV10-3
J: TRBJ1-6
CDR3: AISGSGAGSPLH

V: TRBV5-1
J: TRBJ2-7
CDR3: ASSHDSYYEQY

V: TRBV19
J: TRBJ1-5
CDR3: ASIDRAYSNQPQH

V: TRBV5-4
J: TRBJ2-7
CDR3: ASSFTGFPREQY

V: TRBV11-2
J: TRBJ1-5
CDR3: ASTSGGSNQPQH

V: TRBV5-6
J: TRBJ1-4
CDR3: ASSLTGMGKLF

V: TRBV13
J: TRBJ1-1
CDR3: ASSRPGGRSEAF

V: TRBV2
J: TRBJ1-6
CDR3: ASLRGTGSNSPLH

V: TRBV5-8
J: TRBJ2-1
CDR3: ASSYTGGNEQF